Detailed here is one T cell receptor (beta chain). What it binds is unknown. One end of the junction fails to match germline, which may point to a read error. The template was RNA from unsorted bulk tissue. The normal lung tissue was taken more than 3 cm from the tumor edge. Donors were chemotherapy-naive, newly diagnosed lung cancer surgical patients in China, August–late 2014. These data are taken from a study of tumor and adjacent non-tumor tissue in lung cancer. The CDR3 spans 15 residues. Germline V gene sequence: CDR1 MGHRA, CDR2 YSYEKL. Study-wide points: Higher tumor TCR diversity was associated with shorter survival. In normal lung, the top 100 clones were significantly more dominant than in tumor. TCR diversity was significantly greater in tumor than normal lung tissue.

Three rounds of nested PCR, following a modified ARM-PCR protocol, produced the TCRbeta library. TCRdb ran MiXCR on the multiplex PCR reads and lists one entry per CDR3 protein. The repertoire holds some 99,000 distinct CDR3 sequences, with 62% as singletons. The sample taken for sequencing was distant non-tumor lung tissue. This chain links TRBV4-1 with TRBJ2-2; no reliable D call. The sequence was collected from a man in his 60s with non-small cell lung cancer. The CDR3 loop is CASSRGPQHTGELFF. CDR3 bases: TGCGCCAGCAGTCGAGGTCCACAGCACACAGGGGAGCTGTTTTTT.